This TCR beta chain was documented in a study of T cell repertoires in cytomegalovirus infection. Study results and caveats: Across the ex vivo response, the dominant clonotypes were HLA-C-restricted CMV-specific TCR beta clonotypes.

TCRdb passed the reads through MiXCR, listing each CDR3 protein once. The sample has 450,000 to 550,000 distinct CDR3 sequences, 16% seen once. With 4 bases removed from V and 4 bases from J, the gap between germline ends came to 8 bases. Germline CDR1 and CDR2: SGHDT and YYEEEE. The CDR3 is made up of 12 amino acids. This clonotype has only a few counts. Its antigen is not identified. The specimen sequenced was CD8+ T cells from PBMCs. The sequence was obtained from a human donor in good health (CMV status not recorded). Some clones in this sample may be carry-over from other donors' samples. The chain combines TRBV5-6 with TRBJ1-1; D unclear. This CDR3 is CASSQTVTEAFF. CDR3 sequence (DNA): TGTGCCAGCAGCCAGACCGTCACTGAAGCTTTCTTT. The full variable domain, in which reference TRBV5-6 and TRBJ1-1 provide the parts outside the CDR3, is DAGVTQSPTHLIKTRGQQVTLRCSPKSGHDTVSWYQQALGQGPQFIFQYYEEEERQRGNFPDRFSGHQFPNYSSELNVNALLLGDSALYLCASSQTVTEAFFGQGTRLTVV.